This T cell receptor beta chain was sequenced for a study of T cell responses to AZD1222 COVID-19 vaccine. Findings and limits, study-wide: Seropositive status at baseline applied to only five to seven AZD1222 recipients. The donor cohort was predominantly white British with a female majority, and clonal diversity may have been underestimated. Spike regions recognized by vaccine-associated CD4 TCRs spanned the protein, led by 160-218 and 743-854.

With regard to this clone: Its antigen is unknown.

Clones were sequenced by immunoSEQ multiplex PCR, and TCRdb holds only the in-frame ones, with some missing. The data show roughly 70,000 clones, roughly 90% seen once. The CDR3 loop spans 14 amino acids. The V end was cut by 1 base, the J end by 5 bases, with 11 bases between. Germline lookup yields CDR1 SGHTA and CDR2 FQGTGA. The sequence derives from an adult in good health. This sequence joins TRBV7-3 and TRBJ2-5; possibly TRBD2 for D (6 bases). Sequenced here: peripheral blood, sampled on day 0 of AZD1222 vaccination. The CDR3 DNA sequence: TGTGCCAGCAGCTTAATGGTTGGGGGGGAGACCCAGTACTTC. This encodes CASSLMVGGETQYF.